This TCR beta chain comes out of a study of blood T cells in healthy people across ages. Around 9.5 milliliters of peripheral blood were drawn from each donor. Primers used in a second PCR of about 7 to 12 cycles were a sample-barcoded 5' primer and a J-beta primer mix. TCRdb passed the 5' RACE reads through MiXCR, listing each CDR3 protein once. The sample consists of about 1.1 million distinct CDR3 sequences, more than 30% of them appearing once. This clonotype was observed many times. The trim removed 6 bases at V and 0 bases at J, leaving 3 bases unmatched. Germline V gene lookup returns CDR1 SQVTM and CDR2 ANQGSEA. The CDR3 covers 13 residues.

J is TRBJ1-1 and V is TRBV29-1; TRBD1 agrees at 8 bases. This TCR came from a young man in good health. Sequenced: blood. The CDR3 is CSVRQGMNTEAFF. The CDR3, as DNA: TGCAGCGTGCGACAGGGGATGAACACTGAAGCTTTCTTT.